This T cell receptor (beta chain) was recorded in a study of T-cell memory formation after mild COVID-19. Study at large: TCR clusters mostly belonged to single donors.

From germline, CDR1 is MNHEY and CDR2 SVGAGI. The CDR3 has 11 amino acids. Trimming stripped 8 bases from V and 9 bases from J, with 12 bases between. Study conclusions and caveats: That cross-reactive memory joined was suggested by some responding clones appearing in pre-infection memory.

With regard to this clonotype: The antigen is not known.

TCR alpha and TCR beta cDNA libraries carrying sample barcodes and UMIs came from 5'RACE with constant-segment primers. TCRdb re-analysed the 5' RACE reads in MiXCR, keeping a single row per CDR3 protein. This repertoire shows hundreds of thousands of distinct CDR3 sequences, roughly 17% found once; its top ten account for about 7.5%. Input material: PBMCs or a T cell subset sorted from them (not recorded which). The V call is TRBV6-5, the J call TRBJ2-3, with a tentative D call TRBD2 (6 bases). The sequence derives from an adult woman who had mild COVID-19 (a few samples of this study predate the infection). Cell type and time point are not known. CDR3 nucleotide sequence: TGTGCCAGCGCCGGGGGTCGGACGCAGTATTTT. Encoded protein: CASAGGRTQYF.